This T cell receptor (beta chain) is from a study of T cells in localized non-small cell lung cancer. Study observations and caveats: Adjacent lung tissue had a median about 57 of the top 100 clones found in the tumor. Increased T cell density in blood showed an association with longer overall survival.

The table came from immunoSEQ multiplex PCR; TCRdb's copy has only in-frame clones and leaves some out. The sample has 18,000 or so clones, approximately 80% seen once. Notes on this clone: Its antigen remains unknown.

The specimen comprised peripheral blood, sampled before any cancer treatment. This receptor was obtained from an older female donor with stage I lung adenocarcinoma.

The chain's CDR3 is CASSYLVGGGYTF. The CDR3 DNA reads as TGTGCCAGCAGTTATCTTGTCGGGGGTGGCTACACCTTC. The chain uses TRBV27 and TRBJ1-2; D possibly corresponds to TRBD1 (5 bases). With 4 bases removed from V and 7 bases from J, the gap between germline ends came to 13 bases. The CDR3 totals 13 residues. Germline V lookup: CDR1 MNHEY, CDR2 SMNVEV (reference sequence).